The following is a T cell receptor beta chain sequence with its context. The data belong to a study of shared clonotypes between healthy human individuals. Study background: Every donor yielded three CD4 naive, three CD4 memory, two CD8 naive and one CD8 memory plate.

At a deep level, the assay was run. TCRdb's table, derived via immunoSEQ multiplex PCR, lists solely in-frame clones and lacks some. The table has hundreds of thousands of clones, around 96% seen once. The length of the CDR3 is 16 residues. CDR1 is SGHDT, CDR2 YYEEEE, per germline. Unmatched junction bases numbered 6, after V lost 2 bases and J lost 4 bases. This chain connects TRBV5-6 to TRBJ2-4; 10 bases fit TRBD1. This receptor was identified in a man younger than 40 in good health. The sequenced sample was memory CD8+ T cells sorted from blood. Subset in this sample: CD45RO+ cells pooled with CCR7-negative TemRA cells. The CDR3 region is CASSFLDRGLKNIQYF. The CDR3 DNA reads as TGTGCCAGCAGCTTCTTGGACAGGGGGTTAAAAAACATTCAGTACTTC.